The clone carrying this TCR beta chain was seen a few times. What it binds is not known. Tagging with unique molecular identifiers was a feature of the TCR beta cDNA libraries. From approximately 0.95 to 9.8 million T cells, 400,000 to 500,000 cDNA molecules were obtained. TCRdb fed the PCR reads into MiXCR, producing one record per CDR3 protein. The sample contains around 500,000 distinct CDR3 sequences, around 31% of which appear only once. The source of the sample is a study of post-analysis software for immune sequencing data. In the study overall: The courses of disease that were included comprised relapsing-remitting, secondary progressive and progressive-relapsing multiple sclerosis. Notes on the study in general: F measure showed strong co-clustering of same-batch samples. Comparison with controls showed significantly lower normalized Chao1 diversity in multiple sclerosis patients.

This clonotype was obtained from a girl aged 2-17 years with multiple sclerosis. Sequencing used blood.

The CDR3 loop reads CASRPDSTGELFF. In DNA, the CDR3 is TGTGCCAGCAGACCGGACAGCACCGGGGAGCTGTTTTTT. The rearrangement joins TRBV2 to TRBJ2-2, with a weak D call TRBD1 (6 bases). With 6 bases removed from V and 4 bases from J, the gap between germline ends came to 9 bases. The CDR3 is 13 amino acids. Germline CDR1 reads SNHLY; CDR2 reads FYNNEI.